This T cell receptor (beta chain) is from a study of T-cell reconstitution after alpha-beta-depleted transplantation in children. This CDR3 contains 14 residues. CDR1 is KGHDR, CDR2 SFDVKD, per germline. V shed 4 bases and J shed 4 bases, with 10 bases lying between them. General study points: Reportedly, alpha-beta T cells present about two months post-transplant originated from several hundred expanded clones of graft origin.

Library preparation (for TCRbeta) was performed with unique molecular identifiers. TCRdb reprocessed the PCR reads with MiXCR, giving one entry per CDR3 protein. Of approximately 490,000 distinct CDR3 sequences detected, roughly a tenth appear once; the ten largest clones hold just over 2%. This clonotype was counted many times. What it recognizes is unknown. The sample in question was PBMCs, obtained before TCRalphabeta/CD19-depleted stem cell transplant. This receptor was identified in a child under 10 years old with inherited bone marrow failure, due to receive a stem cell transplant. The chain uses TRBV24-1 and TRBJ1-5, with D tentatively TRBD1 (5 bases). Here the CDR3 DNA reads TGTGCCACCAGTGACACGGGACTGAATCAGCCCCAGCATTTT. Protein: CATSDTGLNQPQHF.